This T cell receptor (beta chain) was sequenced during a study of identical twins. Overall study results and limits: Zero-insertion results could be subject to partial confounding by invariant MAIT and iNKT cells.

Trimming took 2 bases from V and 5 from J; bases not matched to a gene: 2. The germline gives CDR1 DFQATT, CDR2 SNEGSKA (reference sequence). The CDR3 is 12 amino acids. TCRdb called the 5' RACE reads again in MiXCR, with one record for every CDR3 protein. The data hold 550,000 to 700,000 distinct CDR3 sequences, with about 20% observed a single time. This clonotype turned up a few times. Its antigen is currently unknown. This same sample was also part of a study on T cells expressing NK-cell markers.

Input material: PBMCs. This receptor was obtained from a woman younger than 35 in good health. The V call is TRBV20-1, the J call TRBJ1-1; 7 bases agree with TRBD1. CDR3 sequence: CSARIRGTEAFF. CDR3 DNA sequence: TGCAGTGCTAGAATCAGGGGGACTGAAGCTTTCTTT.